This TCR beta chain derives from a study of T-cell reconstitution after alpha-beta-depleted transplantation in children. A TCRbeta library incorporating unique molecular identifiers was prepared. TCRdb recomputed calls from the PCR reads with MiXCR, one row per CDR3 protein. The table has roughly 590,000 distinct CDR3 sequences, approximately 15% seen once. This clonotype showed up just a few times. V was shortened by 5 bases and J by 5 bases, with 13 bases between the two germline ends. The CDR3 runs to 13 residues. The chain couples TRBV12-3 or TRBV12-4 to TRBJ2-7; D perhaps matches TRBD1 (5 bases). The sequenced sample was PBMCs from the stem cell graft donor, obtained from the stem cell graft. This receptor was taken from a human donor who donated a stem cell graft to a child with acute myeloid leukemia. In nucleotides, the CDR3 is TGTGCCAGCAGTGCAGGGAAAGGCCACGAGCAGTACTTC. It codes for CASSAGKGHEQYF.